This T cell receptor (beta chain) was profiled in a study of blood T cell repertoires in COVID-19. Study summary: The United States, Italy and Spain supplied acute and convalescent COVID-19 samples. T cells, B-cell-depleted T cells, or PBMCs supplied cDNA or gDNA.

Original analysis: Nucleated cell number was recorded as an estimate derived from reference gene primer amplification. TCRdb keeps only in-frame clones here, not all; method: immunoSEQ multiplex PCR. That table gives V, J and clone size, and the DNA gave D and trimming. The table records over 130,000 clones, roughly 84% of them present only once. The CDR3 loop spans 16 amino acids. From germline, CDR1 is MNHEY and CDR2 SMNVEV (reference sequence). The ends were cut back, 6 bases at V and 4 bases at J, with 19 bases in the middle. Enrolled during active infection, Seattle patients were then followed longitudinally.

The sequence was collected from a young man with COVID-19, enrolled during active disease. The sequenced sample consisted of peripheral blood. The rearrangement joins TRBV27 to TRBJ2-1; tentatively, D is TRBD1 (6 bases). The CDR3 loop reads CASRSGSGTLYNEQFF. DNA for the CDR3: TGTGCCAGCAGGAGCGGATCCGGGACACTTTACAATGAGCAGTTCTTC.